This is a list of T cell receptor beta chains from one sample in a study of shared clonotypes between healthy human individuals. Assay used: immunoSEQ multiplex PCR; TCRdb lists only in-frame clones, some missing. The table includes 2 million to 2.5 million clones, about 95% detected once. Input material: naive CD4+ T cells sorted from blood. These TCRs come from a man aged 18 to 29 in good health. The CDR3 runs from the conserved cysteine through the conserved F or W. A D gene is named only where the DNA matches it firmly. Clone size, where shown, is once, few, many, or a class for clones that have expanded.

size	V	D	J	DNA	CDR3
NA	TRBV2	NA	TRBJ2-1	TGTGCCAGCCCCCAGGGGCTAGCGGCCTACAATGAGCAGTTCTTC	CASPQGLAAYNEQFF
NA	TRBV2	NA	TRBJ1-2	TGTGCCAGCAGAGTAGGGGCCGCTGGCTACACCTTC	CASRVGAAGYTF
NA	TRBV5-1	NA	TRBJ2-3	TGCGCCAGCAGCTTGGTTCGTTTAACCCAAGATACGCAGTATTTT	CASSLVRLTQDTQYF
NA	TRBV25-1	NA	TRBJ1-4	TGTGCCAGCAGTGAATCGATCCCTTCGGGTGAAAAACTGTTTTTT	CASSESIPSGEKLFF
NA	TRBV5-1	NA	TRBJ2-3	TGCGCCAGCAGCTCGGCTTCAAGCACAGATACGCAGTATTTT	CASSSASSTDTQYF
NA	TRBV6-4	NA	TRBJ1-5	TGTGCCAGCAGCCTCGAGGGATCTCAGCCCCAGCATTTT	CASSLEGSQPQHF
NA	TRBV5-4	TRBD1	TRBJ1-2	TGTGCCAGCAGCTTGGAAGGACAGGGGGCGAGAGGCTACACCTTC	CASSLEGQGARGYTF
once	TRBV13	NA	TRBJ1-2	TGTGCCAGCAGCCCATCCGGGGTAGGTGGCTACACCTTC	CASSPSGVGGYTF
NA	TRBV10-3	NA	TRBJ1-2	TGTGCCATCAGTGAATCTGACTATGGCTACACCTTC	CAISESDYGYTF
NA	TRBV15	TRBD1	TRBJ2-7	TGTGCCACCAGCAGAGGGGGGACAGCCACCTACGAGCAGTACTTC	CATSRGGTATYEQYF
NA	TRBV9	TRBD1	TRBJ2-5	TGTGCCAGCAGCGTAGCGACAGGGCGAGAGACCCAGTACTTC	CASSVATGRETQYF
NA	TRBV7-9	NA	TRBJ2-1	TGTGTCAGCAGCTTATTGAGAAGTGAGCAGTTCTTC	CVSSLLRSEQFF
NA	TRBV6-5	TRBD2	TRBJ2-1	TGTGCCAGCAGTTACTCGACTAGCGGGAACCGGCATGAGCAGTTCTTC	CASSYSTSGNRHEQFF
NA	TRBV27	NA	TRBJ1-6	TGTGCCAGCAGTTTCGGCCCTAATTCACCCCTCCACTTT	CASSFGPNSPLHF
NA	TRBV19	NA	TRBJ1-1	TGTGCCAGTAGTACACGTGCGGCAGGCCGGGCTGAAGCTTTCTTT	CASSTRAAGRAEAFF
NA	TRBV7-9	NA	TRBJ1-4	TGTGCCAGCAGCCAGGCAGGGACAACTAATGAAAAACTGTTTTTT	CASSQAGTTNEKLFF
NA	TRBV9	NA	TRBJ2-4	TGTGCCAGCAGCCCTACCTGGGGGGCCAAAAACATTCAGTACTTC	CASSPTWGAKNIQYF
NA	TRBV6-1	TRBD1	TRBJ1-1	TGTGCCAGCAGTGCTCTTGGACAGGGAAAGACTGAAGCTTTCTTT	CASSALGQGKTEAFF
NA	TRBV4-1	TRBD2	TRBJ2-7	TGCGCCAGCAGCCAAGGACTAGCGGGAGGGACCCCCTACGAGCAGTACTTC	CASSQGLAGGTPYEQYF
NA	TRBV11-2	NA	TRBJ2-7	TGTGCCAGCAGCTCAGTGACGGGGGAAGGCTACGAGCAGTACTTC	CASSSVTGEGYEQYF
NA	TRBV7-2	NA	TRBJ1-1	TGTGCCAGCAGCTTAAGGGGATTAGGGCTGAACACTGAAGCTTTCTTT	CASSLRGLGLNTEAFF
NA	TRBV7-9	NA	TRBJ1-6	TGTGCCAGCAGCCCAATCGGCTCCGGCAGCCCCCTGAGAGCCCTCCACTTT	CASSPIGSGSPLRALHF
NA	TRBV9	TRBD1	TRBJ2-2	TGTGCCAGCAGCGTATATAGGACAGGGGTAACCGGGGAGCTGTTTTTT	CASSVYRTGVTGELFF
NA	TRBV29-1	NA	TRBJ2-5	TGCAGCGTTGAGCTGCTAGAGACCCAGTACTTC	CSVELLETQYF
NA	TRBV5-1	NA	TRBJ1-6	TGCGCCAGCAGCTTGGCGGGTGCAGGGGAAAGTTCACCCCTCCACTTT	CASSLAGAGESSPLHF
NA	TRBV2	NA	TRBJ1-6	TGTGCCAGCAGTGAGCAGGTACCTTATAATTCACCCCTCCACTTT	CASSEQVPYNSPLHF
NA	TRBV5-1	NA	TRBJ1-2	TGCGCCAGCAGCTTGGACGGAGACTATGGCTACACCTTC	CASSLDGDYGYTF
NA	TRBV19	NA	TRBJ2-2	TGTGCCAGTGGATGGGAAGCAGGACGTGTTGAGCTGTTTTTT	CASGWEAGRVELFF
NA	TRBV6-1	NA	TRBJ2-5	TGTGCCAGCAGTGAAGCGATAGGAAGCTGGGAGACCCAGTACTTC	CASSEAIGSWETQYF
NA	TRBV21-1	NA	TRBJ1-5	TGTGCCAGCAGCAAAGGGTCGGCGACCCAGCATTTT	CASSKGSATQHF
NA	TRBV7-6	TRBD2	TRBJ2-1	TGTGCCAGCAGCTTAGGACTAGCCGCGTACAATGAGCAGTTCTTC	CASSLGLAAYNEQFF
NA	TRBV28	NA	TRBJ2-2	TGTGCCACCGGGACTCCGGGGGAGCTGTTTTTT	CATGTPGELFF